The rows below give T cell receptor beta chains drawn from one sample of a study of early T cells in non-severe SARS-CoV-2 infection. Via MiXCR, TCRdb re-called the 5' RACE reads, giving one row per CDR3 protein. The table includes roughly 120,000 distinct CDR3 sequences, approximately 15% detected once. The source material was whole blood. The receptors were gathered from an adult who was a healthcare worker with PCR-confirmed SARS-CoV-2 infection or an uninfected control (not recorded which). The CDR3 runs from the conserved cysteine through the conserved F or W. A D gene is named only where the DNA matches it firmly. Not every row has a clone size; where given, it reads once, few, many or a size class.

D gene	clone size	J gene	V gene	CDR3 DNA	CDR3 protein
.	.	TRBJ1-4	TRBV25-1	TGTGCCAGCTCCGGCCCTTTCATTAATGAAAAACTGTTTTTT	CASSGPFINEKLFF
.	.	TRBJ1-1	TRBV10-2	TGCGCCAGCAGTGAGATAAGGCTCGGAGCTTTCTTT	CASSEIRLGAFF
.	.	TRBJ1-6	TRBV12-3/TRBV12-4	TGTACCAGCAGTTTGGACAGATCCTCAGGTTCCCACTTT	CTSSLDRSSGSHF
.	.	TRBJ2-1	TRBV3-1	TGTGCCAGCAGCCAAGGGACAAACAATGAGCAGTTCTTC	CASSQGTNNEQFF
.	many	TRBJ2-6	TRBV5-6	TGTGCCAGCAGCTTGGGGGCTGGGGCCAACGTCCTGACTTTC	CASSLGAGANVLTF
TRBD2	.	TRBJ2-3	TRBV3-1	TGTGCCAGCAGCCAAGTGGGGGGGAGGAGTACGCAGTATTTT	CASSQVGGRSTQYF
.	few	TRBJ1-5	TRBV12-3/TRBV12-4	TGTGCCAGCAGTTTTGTGAACAATCAGCCCCAGCATTTT	CASSFVNNQPQHF
TRBD1	.	TRBJ1-1	TRBV10-3	TGTGCCATCAGTTCGCGGACAGGGACACAGAACACTGAAGCTTTCTTT	CAISSRTGTQNTEAFF
.	many	TRBJ2-5	TRBV6-5	TGTGCCAGCCAGGACCAAGAGACCCAGTACTTC	CASQDQETQYF
.	.	TRBJ2-3	TRBV4-1	TGCGCCAGCAGCCAAGAAACCTATGAAACGCAGTATTTT	CASSQETYETQYF
.	many	TRBJ2-1	TRBV27	TGTGCCAGCAGTTACTCGACAGCCGCCCCTGAGCAGTTCTTC	CASSYSTAAPEQFF
.	few	TRBJ1-4	TRBV20-1	TGCAGTGCTAGTTGGCGCTTTAATGAAAAACTGTTTTTT	CSASWRFNEKLFF
.	few	TRBJ2-7	TRBV20-1	TGCAGTGCTGATGGTCTAGGGGCCTACGAGCAGTACTTC	CSADGLGAYEQYF
.	.	TRBJ2-7	TRBV20-1	TGCAGTGCTAGCTGGGGGAGGGAGCAGTACTTC	CSASWGREQYF
TRBD1	few	TRBJ2-5	TRBV18	TGTGCCAGCTCACCACGACAGGGAAAGGAAGAGACCCAGTACTTC	CASSPRQGKEETQYF
TRBD1	many	TRBJ1-1	TRBV3-1	TGTGCCAGCAGCCGGGGACAGGGTACCGAAGCTTTCTTT	CASSRGQGTEAFF
TRBD1	few	TRBJ1-4	TRBV10-3	TGTGCCATCAGTGAGGCCAGGGGGGAAAAACTGTTTTTT	CAISEARGEKLFF
.	once	TRBJ2-2	TRBV4-2	TGTGCCAGCAGCCAAGGTTCCCAGAACACCGGGGAGCTGTTTTTT	CASSQGSQNTGELFF
.	few	TRBJ2-3	TRBV5-1	TGCGCCAGCAGCCCCAACCCCACAGATACGCAGTATTTT	CASSPNPTDTQYF
.	many	TRBJ2-7	TRBV7-9	TGTGCCAGCAGGGGGAGCTACGAGCAGTACTTC	CASRGSYEQYF
.	.	TRBJ2-6	TRBV18	TGTGCCAGCTCACCGAGAGGCCGCTCTGGGGCCAAAGTCCTGACTTTC	CASSPRGRSGAKVLTF
.	many	TRBJ2-1	TRBV9	TGTGCCAGCAGCGTAGAGGGCAGGGCCAACAATGAGCAGTTCTTC	CASSVEGRANNEQFF
.	.	TRBJ2-3	TRBV5-1	TGCGCCAGCAGCTTGGAAGCAGGGATAGGAGATACGCAGTATTTT	CASSLEAGIGDTQYF
.	few	TRBJ1-5	TRBV7-9	TGTGCCAGCAGCTTAGCGGGGGGGATCCCCACAAATCAGCCCCAGCATTTT	CASSLAGGIPTNQPQHF
.	.	TRBJ2-1	TRBV12-3/TRBV12-4	TGTGCCAGCAGTTTGACGAGCTCCTACAATGAGCAGTTCTTC	CASSLTSSYNEQFF
.	many	TRBJ1-5	TRBV6-1	TGTGCCAGCAGTCCGATCGATAGCAATCAGCCCCAGCATTTT	CASSPIDSNQPQHF
TRBD2	few	TRBJ2-1	TRBV20-1	TGCAGTGCTAGTCTTAGCGGGGGCTACAATGAGCAGTTCTTC	CSASLSGGYNEQFF
.	few	TRBJ1-4	TRBV6-2/TRBV6-3	TGTGCCAGCACCTCACGAACAGGTGGAACAACTAATGAAAAACTGTTTTTT	CASTSRTGGTTNEKLFF
.	.	TRBJ2-1	TRBV7-2	TGTGCCAGCAGCTTAGCGCAGATCCAGTCGGAGCAGTTCTTC	CASSLAQIQSEQFF
TRBD1	.	TRBJ2-2	TRBV5-1	TGCGCCAGCAGCGTCCGGGACAGGGGTGGCAACACCGGGGAGCTGTTTTTT	CASSVRDRGGNTGELFF
.	.	TRBJ1-1	TRBV5-1	TGCGCCAGCAGCGTGGGACGCTCGGAAGCTTTCTTT	CASSVGRSEAFF
.	.	TRBJ2-1	TRBV7-2	TGTGCCAGCTCACTTGCGTTTGAGCAGTTCTTC	CASSLAFEQFF
.	.	TRBJ2-1	TRBV6-2/TRBV6-3	TGTGCCAGCAGTTACTCCGGGACTCGTTTGGGTGTTGAGCAGTTCTTC	CASSYSGTRLGVEQFF
.	.	TRBJ1-1	TRBV2	TGTGCCAGCACGCTGGGAATTTCATTAAAAGCTTTCTTT	CASTLGISLKAFF
TRBD1	.	TRBJ1-4	TRBV7-9	TGTGCCAGCAGCCGAGGGGACAGTAATGAAAAACTGTTTTTT	CASSRGDSNEKLFF
.	.	TRBJ2-5	TRBV5-1	TGCGCCAGCAGACAGGATGGGGAGACCCAGTACTTC	CASRQDGETQYF
TRBD2	.	TRBJ2-5	TRBV9	TGTGCCAGCAGCGTGTCGCCGGGACTAGCGGAAGAGACCCAGTACTTC	CASSVSPGLAEETQYF
.	few	TRBJ1-2	TRBV5-1	TGCGCCAGCAGCCCAGGGCAGGAACTATATGGCTACACCTTC	CASSPGQELYGYTF
.	.	TRBJ2-1	TRBV5-4	TGTGCCAGCAGCTTGGGGGGCCGTTCCCCTCATGAGCAGTTCTTC	CASSLGGRSPHEQFF
.	many	TRBJ2-3	TRBV20-1	TGCAGCGGACGGGGGACCACAGATACGCAGTATTTT	CSGRGTTDTQYF